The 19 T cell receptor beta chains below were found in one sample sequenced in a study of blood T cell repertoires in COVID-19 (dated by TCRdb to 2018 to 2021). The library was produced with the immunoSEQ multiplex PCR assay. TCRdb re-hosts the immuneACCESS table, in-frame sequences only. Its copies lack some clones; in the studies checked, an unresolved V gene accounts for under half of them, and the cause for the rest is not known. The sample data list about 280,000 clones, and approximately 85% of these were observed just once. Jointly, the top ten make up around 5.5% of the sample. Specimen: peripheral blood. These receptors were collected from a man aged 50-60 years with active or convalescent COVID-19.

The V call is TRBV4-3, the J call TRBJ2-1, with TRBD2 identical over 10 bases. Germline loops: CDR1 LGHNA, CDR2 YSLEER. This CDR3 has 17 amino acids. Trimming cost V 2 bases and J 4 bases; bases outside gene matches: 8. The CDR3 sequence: CASSQSSVTSGYNEQFF. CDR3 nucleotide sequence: TGCGCCAGCAGCCAATCCTCTGTGACTAGCGGGTACAATGAGCAGTTCTTC.

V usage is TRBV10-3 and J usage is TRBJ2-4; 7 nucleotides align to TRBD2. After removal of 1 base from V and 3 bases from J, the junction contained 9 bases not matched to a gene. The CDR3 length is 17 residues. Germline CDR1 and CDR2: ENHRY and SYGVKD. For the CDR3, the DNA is TGTGCCATCAGTGAGTTTGGGCGGGAGAGCATCAAAAACATTCAGTACTTC. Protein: CAISEFGRESIKNIQYF.

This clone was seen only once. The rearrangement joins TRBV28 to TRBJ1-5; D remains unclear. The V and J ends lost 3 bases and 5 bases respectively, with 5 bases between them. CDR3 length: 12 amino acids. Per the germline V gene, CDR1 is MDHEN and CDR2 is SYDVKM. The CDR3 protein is CASSLRYQPQHF. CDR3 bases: TGTGCCAGCAGTTTGAGGTATCAGCCCCAGCATTTT.

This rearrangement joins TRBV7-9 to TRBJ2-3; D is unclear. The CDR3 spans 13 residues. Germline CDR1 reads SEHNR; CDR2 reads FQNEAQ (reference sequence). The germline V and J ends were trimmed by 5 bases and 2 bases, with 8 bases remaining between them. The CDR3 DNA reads TGTGCCAGCAGCCCACTTCACACAGATACGCAGTATTTT. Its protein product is CASSPLHTDTQYF.

The CDR3 coding sequence is TGTGCCAGCTCACCAACCAGTGAATCCTATGGCTACACCTTC. It encodes CASSPTSESYGYTF. The chain is built from TRBV18 and TRBJ1-2; no clear D. This CDR3 spans 14 amino acids. CDR1 and CDR2 from the germline V gene are KGHSH and LQKENI. V was cut by 2 bases and J by 4 bases, with 11 bases left in between.

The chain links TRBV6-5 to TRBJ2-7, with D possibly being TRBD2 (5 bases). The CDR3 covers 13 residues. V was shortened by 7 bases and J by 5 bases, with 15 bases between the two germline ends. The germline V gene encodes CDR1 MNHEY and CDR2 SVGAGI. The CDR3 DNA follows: TGTGCCAGCACCAGCAGGAGGCTCAACGAGCAGTACTTC. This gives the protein CASTSRRLNEQYF.

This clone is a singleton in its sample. CDR3 sequence: CASSPPTGGFYGYTF. The DNA of the CDR3 is TGTGCCAGCTCACCACCGACAGGGGGGTTTTATGGCTACACCTTC. This chain connects TRBV18 to TRBJ1-2; 9 positions match TRBD1. The CDR3 contains 15 residues. Germline CDR1 reads KGHSH; CDR2 reads LQKENI. Trimming took 0 bases from V and 5 from J; bases not matched to a gene: 4.

In DNA, the CDR3 is TGTGCCAGCAGTTACTCGAACAGGGATGAGCAGTTCTTC. This codes for CASSYSNRDEQFF. The rearrangement uses TRBV6-5 and TRBJ2-1, with D maybe TRBD1 (6 bases). The V end was cut by 0 bases, the J end by 8 bases, with 8 bases between. Germline values: CDR1 MNHEY, CDR2 SVGAGI. This CDR3 contains 13 residues.

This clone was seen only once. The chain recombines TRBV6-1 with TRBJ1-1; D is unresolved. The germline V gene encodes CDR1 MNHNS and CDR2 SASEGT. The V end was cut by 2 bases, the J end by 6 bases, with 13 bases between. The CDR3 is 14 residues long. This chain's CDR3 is CASSETTPSAEAFF. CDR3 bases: TGTGCCAGCAGTGAAACAACTCCCAGCGCTGAAGCTTTCTTT.

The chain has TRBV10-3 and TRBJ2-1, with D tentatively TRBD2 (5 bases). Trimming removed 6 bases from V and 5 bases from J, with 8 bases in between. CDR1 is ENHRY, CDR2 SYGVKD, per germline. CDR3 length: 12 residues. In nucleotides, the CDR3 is TGTGCCATCAGCCCGAGGGACAATGAGCAGTTCTTC. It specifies CAISPRDNEQFF.

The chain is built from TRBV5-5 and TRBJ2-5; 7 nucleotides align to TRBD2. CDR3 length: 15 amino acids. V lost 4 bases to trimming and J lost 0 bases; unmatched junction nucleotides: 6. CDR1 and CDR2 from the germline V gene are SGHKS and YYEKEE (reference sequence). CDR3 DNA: TGTGCCAGCAGCCCCTGGGGAGGGGACCAAGAGACCCAGTACTTC. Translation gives CASSPWGGDQETQYF.

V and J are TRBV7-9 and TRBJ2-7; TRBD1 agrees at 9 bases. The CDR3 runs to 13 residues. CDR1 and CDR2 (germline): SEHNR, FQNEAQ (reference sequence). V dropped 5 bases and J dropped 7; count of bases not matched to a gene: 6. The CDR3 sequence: CASSLQGAEEQYF. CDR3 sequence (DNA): TGTGCCAGCAGCCTACAGGGGGCGGAGGAGCAGTACTTC. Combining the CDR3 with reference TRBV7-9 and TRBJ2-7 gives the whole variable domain DTGVSQNPRHKITKRGQNVTFRCDPISEHNRLYWYRQTLGQGPEFLTYFQNEAQLEKSRLLSDRFSAERPKGSFSTLEIQRTEQGDSAMYLCASSLQGAEEQYFGPGTRLTVT.

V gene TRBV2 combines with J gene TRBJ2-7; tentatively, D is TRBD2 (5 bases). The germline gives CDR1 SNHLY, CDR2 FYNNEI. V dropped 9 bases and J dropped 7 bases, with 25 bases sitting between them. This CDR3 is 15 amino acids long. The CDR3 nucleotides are TGTGCCAGTATCCCTTCACAAGCGGATGTCTGGGAGCAGTACTTC. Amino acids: CASIPSQADVWEQYF.

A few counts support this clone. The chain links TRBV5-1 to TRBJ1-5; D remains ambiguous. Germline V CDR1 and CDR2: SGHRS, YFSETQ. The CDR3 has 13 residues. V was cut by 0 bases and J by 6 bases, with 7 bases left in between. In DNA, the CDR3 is TGCGCCAGCAGCTTGGACGTCGGTCAGCCCCAGCATTTT. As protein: CASSLDVGQPQHF.

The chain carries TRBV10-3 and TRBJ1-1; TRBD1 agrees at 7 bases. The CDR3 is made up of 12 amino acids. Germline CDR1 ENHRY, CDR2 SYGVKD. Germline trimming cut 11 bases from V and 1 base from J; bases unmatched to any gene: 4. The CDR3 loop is CASGTANTEAFF. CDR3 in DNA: TGTGCCTCCGGGACAGCGAACACTGAAGCTTTCTTT.

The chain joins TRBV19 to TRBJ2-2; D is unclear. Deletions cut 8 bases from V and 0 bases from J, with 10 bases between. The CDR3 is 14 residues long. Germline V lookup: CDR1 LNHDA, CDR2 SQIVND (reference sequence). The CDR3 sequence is CASRSYSNTGELFF. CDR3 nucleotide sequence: TGTGCCAGTCGATCCTATTCGAACACCGGGGAGCTGTTTTTT.

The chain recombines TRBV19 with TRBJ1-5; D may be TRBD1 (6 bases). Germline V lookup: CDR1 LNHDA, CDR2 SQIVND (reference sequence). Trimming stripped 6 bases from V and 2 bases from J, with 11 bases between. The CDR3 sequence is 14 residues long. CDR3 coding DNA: TGTGCCAGTAGCTACTCAGGGGGCAATCAGCCCCAGCATTTT. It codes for CASSYSGGNQPQHF.

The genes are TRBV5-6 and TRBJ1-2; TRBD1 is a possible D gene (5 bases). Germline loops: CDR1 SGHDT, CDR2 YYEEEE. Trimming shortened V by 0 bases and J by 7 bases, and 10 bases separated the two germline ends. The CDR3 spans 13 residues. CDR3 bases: TGTGCCAGCAGCTTGGGGCAGGGTCGTGGCTACACCTTC. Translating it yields CASSLGQGRGYTF.

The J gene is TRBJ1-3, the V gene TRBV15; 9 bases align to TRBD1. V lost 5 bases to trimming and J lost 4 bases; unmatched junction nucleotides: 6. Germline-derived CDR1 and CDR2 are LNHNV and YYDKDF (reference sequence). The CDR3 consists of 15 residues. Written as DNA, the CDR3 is TGTGCCACCAGCTCCCGGGACAGGGTGGGAAACACCATATATTTT. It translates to CATSSRDRVGNTIYF.